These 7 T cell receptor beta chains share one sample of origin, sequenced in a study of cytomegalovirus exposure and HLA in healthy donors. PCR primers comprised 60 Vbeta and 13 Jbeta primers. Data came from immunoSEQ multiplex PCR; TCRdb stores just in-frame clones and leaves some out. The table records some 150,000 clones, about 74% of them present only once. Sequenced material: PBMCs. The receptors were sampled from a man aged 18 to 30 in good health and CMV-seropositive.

The CDR3 here is CASSPLAGGQHEQFF. CDR3 nucleotide sequence: TGTGCCAGCTCACCACTAGCGGGAGGGCAACATGAGCAGTTCTTC. The chain is built from TRBV18 and TRBJ2-1; 11 bases are a match to TRBD2. With V trimmed by 1 base and J by 8 bases, 4 bases remained unmatched. From germline, CDR1 is KGHSH and CDR2 LQKENI. The CDR3 is 15 amino acids. Full variable domain (missing parts from reference TRBV18 and TRBJ2-1): NAGVMQNPRHLVRRRGQEARLRCSPMKGHSHVYWYRQLPEEGLKFMVYLQKENIIDESGMPKERFSAEFPKEGPSILRIQQVVRGDSAAYFCASSPLAGGQHEQFFGPGTRLTVL.

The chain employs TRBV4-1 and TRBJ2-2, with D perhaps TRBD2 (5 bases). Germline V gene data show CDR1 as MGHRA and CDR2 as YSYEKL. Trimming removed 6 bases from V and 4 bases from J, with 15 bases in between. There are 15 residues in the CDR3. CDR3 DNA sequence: TGCGCCAGCAGGAGGGAAGCGGTGAGCACCGGGGAGCTGTTTTTT. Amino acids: CASRREAVSTGELFF.

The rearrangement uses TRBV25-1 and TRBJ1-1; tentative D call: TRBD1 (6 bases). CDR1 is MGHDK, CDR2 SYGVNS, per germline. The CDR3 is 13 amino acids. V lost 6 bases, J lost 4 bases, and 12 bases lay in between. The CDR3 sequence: CASRGARGTEAFF. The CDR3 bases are TGTGCCAGCAGGGGGGCTCGAGGCACTGAAGCTTTCTTT.

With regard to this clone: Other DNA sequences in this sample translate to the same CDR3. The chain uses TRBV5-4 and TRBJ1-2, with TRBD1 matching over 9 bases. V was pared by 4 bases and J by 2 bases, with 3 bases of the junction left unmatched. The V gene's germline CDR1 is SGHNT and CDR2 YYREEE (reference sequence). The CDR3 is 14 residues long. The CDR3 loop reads CASSPDRGNYGYTF. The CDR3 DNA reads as TGTGCCAGCAGCCCGGACAGGGGAAACTATGGCTACACCTTC.

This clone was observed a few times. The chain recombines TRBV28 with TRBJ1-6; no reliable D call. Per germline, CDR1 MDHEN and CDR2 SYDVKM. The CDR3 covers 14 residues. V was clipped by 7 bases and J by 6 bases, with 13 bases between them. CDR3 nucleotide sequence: TGTGCCAGCACATCGGGGTGGGGTAATTCACCCCTCCACTTT. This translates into CASTSGWGNSPLHF.

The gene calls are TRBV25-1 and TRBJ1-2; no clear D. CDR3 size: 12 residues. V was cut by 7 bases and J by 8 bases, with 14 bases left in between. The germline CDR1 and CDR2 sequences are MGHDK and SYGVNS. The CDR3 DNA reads TGTGCCAGCAAAATGGGAGCCCGGGGCTACACCTTC. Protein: CASKMGARGYTF.

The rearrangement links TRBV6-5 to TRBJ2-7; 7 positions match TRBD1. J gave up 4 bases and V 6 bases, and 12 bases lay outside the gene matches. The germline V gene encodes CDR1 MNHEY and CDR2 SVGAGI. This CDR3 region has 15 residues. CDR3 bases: TGTGCCAGCAGATCAACCCCGGGACAGACATACGAGCAGTACTTC. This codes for CASRSTPGQTYEQYF.